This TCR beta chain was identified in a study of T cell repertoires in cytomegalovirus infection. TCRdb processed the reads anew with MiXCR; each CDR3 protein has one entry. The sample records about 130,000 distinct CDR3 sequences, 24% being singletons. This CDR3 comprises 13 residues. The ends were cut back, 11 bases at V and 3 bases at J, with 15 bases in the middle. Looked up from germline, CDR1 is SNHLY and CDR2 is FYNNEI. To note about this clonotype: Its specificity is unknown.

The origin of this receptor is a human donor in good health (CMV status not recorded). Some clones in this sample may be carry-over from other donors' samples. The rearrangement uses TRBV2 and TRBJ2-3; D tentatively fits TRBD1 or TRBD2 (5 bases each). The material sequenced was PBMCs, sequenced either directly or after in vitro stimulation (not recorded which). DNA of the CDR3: TGTGCCGTTGGGGGTTTGGGAACAGATACGCAGTATTTT. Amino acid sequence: CAVGGLGTDTQYF.